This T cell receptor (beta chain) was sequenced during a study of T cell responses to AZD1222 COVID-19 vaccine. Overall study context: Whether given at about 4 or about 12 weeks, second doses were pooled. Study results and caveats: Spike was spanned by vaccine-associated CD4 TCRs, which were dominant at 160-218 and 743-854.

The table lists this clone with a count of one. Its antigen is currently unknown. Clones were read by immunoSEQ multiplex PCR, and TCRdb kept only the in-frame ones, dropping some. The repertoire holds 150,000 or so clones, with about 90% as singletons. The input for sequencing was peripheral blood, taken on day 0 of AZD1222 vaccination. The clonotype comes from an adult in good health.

The CDR3, as DNA: TGTGCTAGTGGTTTCTCGACAGGGTACTATGGCTACACCTTC. Translation: CASGFSTGYYGYTF. This chain links TRBV12-5 with TRBJ1-2, with 7 bases identical to TRBD1. Germline V gene lookup returns CDR1 LGHNT and CDR2 FRNRAP. V was clipped by 3 bases and J by 3 bases; unmatched bases: 4. The CDR3 runs to 14 residues.